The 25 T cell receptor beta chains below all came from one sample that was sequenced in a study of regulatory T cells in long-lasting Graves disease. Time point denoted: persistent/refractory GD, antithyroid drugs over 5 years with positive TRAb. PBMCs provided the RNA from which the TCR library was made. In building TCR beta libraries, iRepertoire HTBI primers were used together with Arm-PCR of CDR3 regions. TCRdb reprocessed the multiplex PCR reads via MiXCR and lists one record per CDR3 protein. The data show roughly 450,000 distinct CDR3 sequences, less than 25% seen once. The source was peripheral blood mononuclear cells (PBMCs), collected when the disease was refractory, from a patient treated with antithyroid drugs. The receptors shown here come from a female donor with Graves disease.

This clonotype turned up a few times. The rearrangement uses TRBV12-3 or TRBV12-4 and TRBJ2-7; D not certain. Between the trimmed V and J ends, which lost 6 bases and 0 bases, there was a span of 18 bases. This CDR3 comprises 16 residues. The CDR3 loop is CASSPPLRLSSYEQYF. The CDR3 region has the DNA TGTGCCAGCAGCCCCCCCCTCCGCCTTAGCTCCTACGAGCAGTACTTC.

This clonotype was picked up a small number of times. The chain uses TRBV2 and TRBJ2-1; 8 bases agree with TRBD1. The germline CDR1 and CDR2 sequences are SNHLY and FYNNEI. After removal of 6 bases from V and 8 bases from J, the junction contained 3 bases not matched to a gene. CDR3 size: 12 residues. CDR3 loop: CASSIQGDEQFF. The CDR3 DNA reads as TGTGCCAGCAGCATACAGGGGGATGAGCAGTTCTTC.

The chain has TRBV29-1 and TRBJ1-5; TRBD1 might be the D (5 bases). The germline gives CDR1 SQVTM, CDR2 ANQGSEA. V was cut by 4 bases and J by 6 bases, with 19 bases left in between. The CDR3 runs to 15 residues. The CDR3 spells CSVVIRGRDGQPQHF. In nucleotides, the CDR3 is TGCAGCGTTGTTATTAGGGGCAGGGATGGTCAGCCCCAGCATTTT.

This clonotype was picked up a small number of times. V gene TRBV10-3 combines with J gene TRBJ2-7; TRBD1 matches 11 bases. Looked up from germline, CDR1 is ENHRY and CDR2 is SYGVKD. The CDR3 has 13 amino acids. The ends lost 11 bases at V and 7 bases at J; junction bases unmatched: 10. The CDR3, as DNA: TGTGCCGTAGAGAACCGGGACAGGGGGGAGCAGTACTTC. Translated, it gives CAVENRDRGEQYF.

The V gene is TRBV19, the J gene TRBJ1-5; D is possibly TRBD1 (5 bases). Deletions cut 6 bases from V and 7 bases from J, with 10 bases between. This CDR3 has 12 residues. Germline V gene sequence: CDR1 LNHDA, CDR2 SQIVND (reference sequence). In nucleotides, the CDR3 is TGTGCCAGTAGCGGCAGGGCCCAGCCCCAGCATTTT. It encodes CASSGRAQPQHF.

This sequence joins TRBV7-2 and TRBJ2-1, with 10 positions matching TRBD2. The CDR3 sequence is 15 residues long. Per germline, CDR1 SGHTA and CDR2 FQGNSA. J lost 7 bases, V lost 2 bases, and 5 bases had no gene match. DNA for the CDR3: TGTGCCAGCAGCTTACGGACTAGCGGTATTAATGAGCAGTTCTTC. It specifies CASSLRTSGINEQFF.

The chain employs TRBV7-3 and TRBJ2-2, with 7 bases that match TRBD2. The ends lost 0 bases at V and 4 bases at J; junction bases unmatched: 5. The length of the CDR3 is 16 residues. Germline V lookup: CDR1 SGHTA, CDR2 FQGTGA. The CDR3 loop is CASSLTGLTATGELFF. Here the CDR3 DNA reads TGTGCCAGCAGCTTAACGGGACTAACAGCCACCGGGGAGCTGTTTTTT. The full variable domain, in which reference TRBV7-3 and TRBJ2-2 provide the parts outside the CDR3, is GAGVSQTPSNKVTEKGKYVELRCDPISGHTALYWYRQSLGQGPEFLIYFQGTGAADDSGLPNDRFFAVRPEGSVSTLKIQRTERGDSAVYLCASSLTGLTATGELFFGEGSRLTVL.

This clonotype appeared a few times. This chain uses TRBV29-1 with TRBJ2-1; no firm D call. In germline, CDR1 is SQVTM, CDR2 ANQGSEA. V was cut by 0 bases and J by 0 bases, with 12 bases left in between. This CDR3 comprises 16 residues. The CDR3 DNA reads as TGCAGCGTTGAAGATATGGAGACCGGCTCCTACAATGAGCAGTTCTTC. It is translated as CSVEDMETGSYNEQFF.

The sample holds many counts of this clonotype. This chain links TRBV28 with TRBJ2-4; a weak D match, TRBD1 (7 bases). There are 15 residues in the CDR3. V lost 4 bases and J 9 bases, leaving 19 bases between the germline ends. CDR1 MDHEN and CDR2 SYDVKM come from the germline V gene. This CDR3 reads CASSYLTGYGGIQYF. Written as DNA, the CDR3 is TGTGCCAGCAGTTATCTGACAGGGTACGGGGGCATTCAGTACTTC.

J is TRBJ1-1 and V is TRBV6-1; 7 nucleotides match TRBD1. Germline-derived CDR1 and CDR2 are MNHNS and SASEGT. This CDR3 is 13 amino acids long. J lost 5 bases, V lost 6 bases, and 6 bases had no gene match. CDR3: CASRTNRGTEAFF. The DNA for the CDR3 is TGTGCCAGCAGGACCAACAGGGGAACTGAAGCTTTCTTT.

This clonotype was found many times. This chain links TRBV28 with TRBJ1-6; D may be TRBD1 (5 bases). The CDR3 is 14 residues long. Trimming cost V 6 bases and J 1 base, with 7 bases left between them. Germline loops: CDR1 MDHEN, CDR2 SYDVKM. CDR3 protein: CASSGTSYNSPLHF. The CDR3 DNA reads TGTGCCAGCAGCGGGACGTCCTATAATTCACCCCTCCACTTT.

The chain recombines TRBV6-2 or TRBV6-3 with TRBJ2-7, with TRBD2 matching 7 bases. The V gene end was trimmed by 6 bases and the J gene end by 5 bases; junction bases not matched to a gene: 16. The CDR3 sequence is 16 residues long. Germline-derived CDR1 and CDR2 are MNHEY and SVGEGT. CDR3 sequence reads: CASSLTQWREFNEQYF. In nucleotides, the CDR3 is TGTGCCAGCAGCCTTACTCAGTGGCGGGAGTTCAACGAGCAGTACTTC.

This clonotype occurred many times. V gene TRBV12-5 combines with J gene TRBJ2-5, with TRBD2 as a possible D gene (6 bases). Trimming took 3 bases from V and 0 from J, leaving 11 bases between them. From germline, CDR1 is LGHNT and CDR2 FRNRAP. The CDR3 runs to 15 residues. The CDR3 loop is CASGLSGDYQETQYF. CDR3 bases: TGTGCTAGTGGTTTATCGGGAGATTACCAAGAGACCCAGTACTTC.

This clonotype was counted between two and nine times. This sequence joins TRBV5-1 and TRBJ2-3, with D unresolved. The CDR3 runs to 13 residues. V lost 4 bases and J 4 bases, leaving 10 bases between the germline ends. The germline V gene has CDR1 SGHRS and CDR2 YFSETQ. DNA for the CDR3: TGCGCCAGCAGCCCGGCTGCGGCAGATACGCAGTATTTT. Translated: CASSPAAADTQYF.

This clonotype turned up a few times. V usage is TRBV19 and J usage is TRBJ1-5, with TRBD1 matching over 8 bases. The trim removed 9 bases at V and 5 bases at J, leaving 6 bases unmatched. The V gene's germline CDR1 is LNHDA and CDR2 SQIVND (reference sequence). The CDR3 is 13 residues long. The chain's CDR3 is CASQDRAYQPQHF. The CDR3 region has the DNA TGTGCCAGCCAGGACAGGGCCTATCAGCCCCAGCATTTT.

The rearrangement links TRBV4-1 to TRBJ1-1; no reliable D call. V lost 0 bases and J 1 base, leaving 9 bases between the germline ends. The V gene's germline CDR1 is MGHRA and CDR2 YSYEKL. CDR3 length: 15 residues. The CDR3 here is CASSQEGGKNTEAFF. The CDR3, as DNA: TGCGCCAGCAGCCAAGAGGGAGGGAAGAACACTGAAGCTTTCTTT.

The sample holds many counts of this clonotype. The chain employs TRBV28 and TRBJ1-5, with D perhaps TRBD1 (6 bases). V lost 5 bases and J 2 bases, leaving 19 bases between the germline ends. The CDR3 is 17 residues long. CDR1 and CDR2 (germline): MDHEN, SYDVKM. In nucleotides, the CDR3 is TGTGCCAGCAGTACCCAAGGGCTCAGGACAGGCAATCAGCCCCAGCATTTT. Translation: CASSTQGLRTGNQPQHF.

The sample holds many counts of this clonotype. The CDR3 loop reads CASSYFNPSVLTGELFF. CDR3 DNA: TGTGCCAGCAGTTACTTTAATCCCAGCGTTCTGACCGGGGAGCTGTTTTTT. The rearrangement links TRBV6-5 to TRBJ2-2; D is unresolved. This CDR3 comprises 17 residues. Germline V gene lookup returns CDR1 MNHEY and CDR2 SVGAGI. The V end lost 1 base, the J end lost 5 bases, and 17 bases lay between the germline ends.

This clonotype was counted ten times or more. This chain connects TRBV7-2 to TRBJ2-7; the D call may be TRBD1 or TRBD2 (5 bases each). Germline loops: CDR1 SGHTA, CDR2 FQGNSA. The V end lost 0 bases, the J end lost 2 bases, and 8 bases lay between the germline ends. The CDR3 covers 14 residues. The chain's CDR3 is CASSLAGVTYEQYF. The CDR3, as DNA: TGTGCCAGCAGCTTAGCGGGGGTTACCTACGAGCAGTACTTC.

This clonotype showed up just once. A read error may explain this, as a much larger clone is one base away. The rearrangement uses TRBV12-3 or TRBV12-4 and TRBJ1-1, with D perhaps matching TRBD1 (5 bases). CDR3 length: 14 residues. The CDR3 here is CVSREGTANTEAFF. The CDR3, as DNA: TGTGTCAGCAGGGAAGGGACGGCGAACACTGAAGCTTTCTTT.

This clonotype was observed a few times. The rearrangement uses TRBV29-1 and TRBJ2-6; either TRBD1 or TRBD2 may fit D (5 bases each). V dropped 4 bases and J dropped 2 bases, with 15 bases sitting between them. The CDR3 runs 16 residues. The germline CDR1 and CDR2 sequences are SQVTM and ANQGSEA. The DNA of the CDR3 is TGCAGCGTTGTCCAGGGATCGGGGACTGGGGCCAACGTCCTGACTTTC. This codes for CSVVQGSGTGANVLTF.

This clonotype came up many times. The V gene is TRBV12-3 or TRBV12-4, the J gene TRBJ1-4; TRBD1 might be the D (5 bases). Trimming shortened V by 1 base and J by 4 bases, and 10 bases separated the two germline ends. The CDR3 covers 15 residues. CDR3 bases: TGTGCCAGCAGTTTAGGAGTAGGGGTTAATGAAAAACTGTTTTTT. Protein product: CASSLGVGVNEKLFF.

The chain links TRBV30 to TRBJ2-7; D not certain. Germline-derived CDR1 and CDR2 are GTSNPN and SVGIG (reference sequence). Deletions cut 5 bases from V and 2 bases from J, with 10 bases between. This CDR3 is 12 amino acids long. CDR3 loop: CAWGQRTYEQYF. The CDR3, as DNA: TGTGCCTGGGGGCAGAGAACCTACGAGCAGTACTTC.

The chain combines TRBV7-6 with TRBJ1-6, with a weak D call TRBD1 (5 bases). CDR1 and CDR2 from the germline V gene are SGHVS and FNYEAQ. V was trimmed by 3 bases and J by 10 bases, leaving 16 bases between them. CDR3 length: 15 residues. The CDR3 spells CASSLSDSGESPLHF. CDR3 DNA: TGTGCCAGCAGCTTGTCAGACTCGGGGGAGTCACCCCTCCACTTT.

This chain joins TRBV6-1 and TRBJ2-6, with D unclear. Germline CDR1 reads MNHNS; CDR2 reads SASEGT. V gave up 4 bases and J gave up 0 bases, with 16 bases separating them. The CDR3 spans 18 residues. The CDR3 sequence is CASSVGRPGTSGANVLTF. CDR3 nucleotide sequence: TGTGCCAGCAGTGTAGGCAGGCCGGGCACCTCTGGGGCCAACGTCCTGACTTTC.